This passage covers 27 T cell receptor beta chains from one sample sequenced in a study of cytomegalovirus exposure and HLA in healthy donors. PCR involved 60 Vbeta and 13 Jbeta primers. Libraries were prepared by immunoSEQ multiplex PCR; TCRdb keeps only in-frame clonotypes and omits some of them. Counted here are 120,000 or so clones, roughly 18% occurring once; the ten biggest clones make up approximately 2.9%. Sequencing input: PBMCs. The receptors stem from a female donor in good health and CMV-seropositive.

This clone has a handful of counts. This chain connects TRBV4-3 to TRBJ1-5; 12 nucleotides agree with TRBD1. Germline V lookup: CDR1 LGHNA, CDR2 YSLEER. With V trimmed by 0 bases and J by 6 bases, 9 bases remained unmatched. The CDR3 consists of 18 residues. The CDR3 bases are TGCGCCAGCAGCCAAGAACCGATTGGGACAGGGGGCGGTCAGCCCCAGCATTTT. Amino acids: CASSQEPIGTGGGQPQHF.

The genes are TRBV2 and TRBJ2-5; the D gene is possibly TRBD1 (6 bases). Germline CDR1 SNHLY, CDR2 FYNNEI. The CDR3 length is 14 residues. V was trimmed by 7 bases and J by 0 bases, leaving 12 bases between them. The CDR3 here is CASKAGEYQETQYF. CDR3 nucleotides: TGTGCCAGCAAGGCAGGGGAGTACCAAGAGACCCAGTACTTC. The full variable domain, in which reference TRBV2 and TRBJ2-5 provide the parts outside the CDR3, is EPEVTQTPSHQVTQMGQEVILRCVPISNHLYFYWYRQILGQKVEFLVSFYNNEISEKSEIFDDQFSVERPDGSNFTLKIRSTKLEDSAMYFCASKAGEYQETQYFGPGTRLLVL.

The chain recombines TRBV27 with TRBJ1-4, with 8 bases that match TRBD1. This CDR3 is built from 16 residues. Losses at the gene ends were 4 bases for V and 5 bases for J; bases not matched to a gene: 9. Germline V gene data show CDR1 as MNHEY and CDR2 as SMNVEV (reference sequence). The CDR3 DNA reads TGTGCCAGCAGTTCCCATTGGGGACAGGAGAATGAAAAACTGTTTTTT. This sequence encodes CASSSHWGQENEKLFF. Full variable domain (remainder filled in from reference TRBV27 and TRBJ1-4): EAQVTQNPRYLITVTGKKLTVTCSQNMNHEYMSWYRQDPGLGLRQIYYSMNVEVTDKGDVPEGYKVSRKEKRNFPLILESPSPNQTSLYFCASSSHWGQENEKLFFGSGTQLSVL.

The chain recombines TRBV4-2 with TRBJ2-5; 13 nucleotides match TRBD2. Germline CDR1 is LGHNA and CDR2 is YNFKEQ. Trimming cost V 6 bases and J 3 bases; bases outside gene matches: 7. The CDR3 has 16 amino acids. The CDR3 bases are TGTGCCAGCAGTCCTGGACTAGCGGGAGCAGAAGAGACCCAGTACTTC. Translation gives CASSPGLAGAEETQYF.

Only a few counts were recorded for this clone. The gene calls are TRBV6-5 and TRBJ1-2; a weak D match, TRBD1 (5 bases). This CDR3 is built from 13 residues. With 5 bases removed from V and 4 bases from J, the gap between germline ends came to 11 bases. Germline assignment: CDR1 MNHEY and CDR2 SVGAGI. The CDR3 region is CASSNMGLYGYTF. The DNA of the CDR3 is TGTGCCAGCAGTAATATGGGACTCTATGGCTACACCTTC.

The rearrangement links TRBV7-2 to TRBJ2-7; D gene uncertain. V lost 5 bases to trimming and J lost 0 bases, with 8 bases between them. The germline CDR1 and CDR2 sequences are SGHTA and FQGNSA. CDR3 length: 13 amino acids. CDR3 sequence reads: CASSTPSSYEQYF. The CDR3 region has the DNA TGTGCCAGCAGCACCCCCAGCTCCTACGAGCAGTACTTC.

This clone was recorded a few times. The rearrangement joins TRBV30 to TRBJ2-7, with a tentative D call TRBD1 (6 bases). V lost 1 base to trimming and J lost 0 bases, with 7 bases between them. Germline V CDR1 and CDR2: GTSNPN, SVGIG (reference sequence). The CDR3 runs 13 residues. The CDR3 nucleotides read TGTGCCTGGAGTGGGGACATCTCCTACGAGCAGTACTTC. It codes for CAWSGDISYEQYF.

About this clone itself: One end of the junction varies from germline; a read error may be responsible. The V gene is TRBV6-5, the J gene TRBJ2-7, with a possible D match to TRBD2 (5 bases). CDR1 MNHEY and CDR2 SVGAGI come from the germline V gene. The CDR3 totals 15 residues. The CDR3 loop reads CASSYAAAGVYEQYF. The CDR3 nucleotides read TGTGCCAGTAGTTACGCAGCTGCCGGGGTGTACGAGCAGTACTTC.

The rearrangement uses TRBV7-9 and TRBJ2-1; the match to TRBD2 covers 15 bases. This CDR3 spans 15 amino acids. V lost 4 bases and J lost 6; bases outside the gene matches: 1. CDR1 and CDR2 from the germline V gene are SEHNR and FQNEAQ (reference sequence). CDR3 DNA sequence: TGTGCCAGCAGCTGGACTAGCGGGGGGGGCAATGAGCAGTTCTTC. Its translation is CASSWTSGGGNEQFF. Full variable domain (rest looked up from reference TRBV7-9 and TRBJ2-1): DTGVSQNPRHKITKRGQNVTFRCDPISEHNRLYWYRQTLGQGPEFLTYFQNEAQLEKSRLLSDRFSAERPKGSFSTLEIQRTEQGDSAMYLCASSWTSGGGNEQFFGPGTRLTVL.

This clone has a handful of counts. The J gene is TRBJ1-2, the V gene TRBV6-6; D perhaps matches TRBD1 (6 bases). The germline gives CDR1 MNHNY, CDR2 SVGAGI (reference sequence). The CDR3 spans 13 residues. Trimming pared 7 bases from V and 4 bases from J, leaving 13 bases between. The CDR3 loop reads CASTQGQIYGYTF. The CDR3 DNA follows: TGTGCCAGCACCCAGGGGCAGATCTATGGCTACACCTTC.

V gene TRBV5-1 combines with J gene TRBJ2-1; D call uncertain. The CDR3 runs to 15 residues. The V gene lost 0 bases and the J gene lost 1 base, with 8 bases spanning the gap. CDR1 is SGHRS and CDR2 is YFSETQ in the germline V gene. The CDR3 coding sequence is TGCGCCAGCAGCTTGGGTAGCTCGTCCTACAATGAGCAGTTCTTC. Encoded protein: CASSLGSSSYNEQFF.

The chain is built from TRBV7-8 and TRBJ2-2, with 9 bases that match TRBD1. This CDR3 is 15 amino acids long. V lost 5 bases to trimming and J lost 3 bases; unmatched junction nucleotides: 4. The germline V gene has CDR1 SGHVS and CDR2 FQNEAQ. CDR3 protein: CASSTTGGYTGELFF. The CDR3 DNA reads TGTGCCAGCAGCACGACAGGGGGTTACACCGGGGAGCTGTTTTTT.

The V and J genes are TRBV9 and TRBJ2-5, with no clear D. The ends were cut back, 0 bases at V and 0 bases at J, with 6 bases in the middle. Germline lookup yields CDR1 SGDLS and CDR2 YYNGEE. The CDR3 length is 14 residues. CDR3 DNA sequence: TGTGCCAGCAGCGTAGCCGACTACCAAGAGACCCAGTACTTC. It codes for CASSVADYQETQYF.

The table lists this clone with a few counts. This chain connects TRBV19 to TRBJ1-5, with D perhaps matching TRBD1 (6 bases). The germline V and J ends were trimmed by 6 bases and 0 bases, with 15 bases remaining between them. The CDR3 totals 16 residues. Germline loops: CDR1 LNHDA, CDR2 SQIVND (reference sequence). CDR3 region: CASSDGQLYSNQPQHF. CDR3 nucleotide sequence: TGTGCCAGTAGCGATGGACAGCTATATAGCAATCAGCCCCAGCATTTT.

The chain employs TRBV6-5 and TRBJ2-7, with 7 bases identical to TRBD1. The CDR3 covers 15 residues. With V trimmed by 2 bases and J by 3 bases, 7 bases remained unmatched. The germline gives CDR1 MNHEY, CDR2 SVGAGI. The CDR3 DNA reads TGTGCCAGCAGTTACGCGGACAGGTCCTACTACGAGCAGTACTTC. This sequence encodes CASSYADRSYYEQYF.

The genes are TRBV5-4 and TRBJ2-5; 10 nucleotides line up with TRBD1. V gave up 4 bases and J gave up 4 bases; unmatched junction bases: 7. In germline, CDR1 is SGHNT, CDR2 YYREEE (reference sequence). CDR3 length: 15 amino acids. This CDR3 is CASSPLGQGGETQYF. CDR3 DNA: TGTGCCAGCAGCCCTCTCGGACAGGGGGGAGAGACCCAGTACTTC.

This clone has a handful of counts. This chain joins TRBV6-6 and TRBJ2-7; D is perhaps TRBD1 (5 bases). The CDR3 extends over 13 amino acids. The germline CDR1 and CDR2 sequences are MNHNY and SVGAGI (reference sequence). V shed 7 bases and J shed 2 bases, with 12 bases lying between them. CDR3 sequence: CASTLDRTYEQYF. The CDR3 nucleotides read TGTGCCAGCACTCTAGACAGAACCTACGAGCAGTACTTC.

The table lists this clone with a few counts. The V and J genes are TRBV29-1 and TRBJ1-1; D may be TRBD1 (6 bases). Germline V gene data show CDR1 as SQVTM and CDR2 as ANQGSEA. The CDR3 totals 13 residues. Trimming pared 4 bases from V and 1 base from J, leaving 10 bases between. The CDR3 DNA reads as TGCAGCGTTGTCATGGGACAGAACACTGAAGCTTTCTTT. Translated: CSVVMGQNTEAFF.

V and J are TRBV29-1 and TRBJ1-5; 9 bases align to TRBD1. The V and J ends lost 6 bases and 6 bases, in that order; junction bases with no gene match: 9. Germline values: CDR1 SQVTM, CDR2 ANQGSEA. The CDR3 runs 14 residues. Written as DNA, the CDR3 is TGCAGCGTCACCTTACAGGGGGCGGTTCAGCCCCAGCATTTT. This codes for CSVTLQGAVQPQHF.

The V call is TRBV5-5, the J call TRBJ2-1, with D tentatively TRBD1 (6 bases). The ends were cut back, 4 bases at V and 8 bases at J, with 16 bases in the middle. There are 14 residues in the CDR3. The germline gives CDR1 SGHKS, CDR2 YYEKEE (reference sequence). CDR3 protein: CASSPPTGSYEQFF. CDR3 nucleotides: TGTGCCAGCAGCCCACCAACAGGGAGTTATGAGCAGTTCTTC.

This clone has only a few counts. The genes are TRBV2 and TRBJ1-3, with D uncertain. With 4 bases removed from V and 0 bases from J, the gap between germline ends came to 10 bases. Per the germline V gene, CDR1 is SNHLY and CDR2 is FYNNEI. This CDR3 spans 15 amino acids. The CDR3 is CASSGHRISGNTIYF. The CDR3 coding sequence is TGTGCCAGCAGTGGACATAGGATCTCTGGAAACACCATATATTTT.

This chain uses TRBV4-2 with TRBJ1-6; D possibly corresponds to TRBD1 (5 bases). CDR3 size: 16 residues. Germline V gene sequence: CDR1 LGHNA, CDR2 YNFKEQ. Trimming shortened V by 1 base and J by 8 bases, and 15 bases separated the two germline ends. The CDR3: CASSQGRQWTDSPLHF. DNA of the CDR3: TGTGCCAGCAGCCAAGGGCGACAGTGGACGGATTCACCCCTCCACTTT.

This clone occurred a few times. V gene TRBV5-6 combines with J gene TRBJ2-5; TRBD1 matches 8 bases. The J segment lost 4 bases and the V segment lost 0 bases, leaving 8 bases of the junction unmatched. This CDR3 comprises 16 residues. Germline values: CDR1 SGHDT, CDR2 YYEEEE. For the CDR3, the DNA is TGTGCCAGCAGCTTGGGGCCAGGGGGCGAGGGAGAGACCCAGTACTTC. Protein sequence: CASSLGPGGEGETQYF.

V is TRBV6-5 and J is TRBJ1-2, with a weak D call TRBD1 (5 bases). CDR1 and CDR2 (germline): MNHEY, SVGAGI. The CDR3 totals 14 residues. V lost 0 bases, J lost 2 bases, and 7 bases lay in between. In DNA, the CDR3 is TGTGCCAGCAGTTACTCAGGGGCCAACTATGGCTACACCTTC. Its translation is CASSYSGANYGYTF.

The chain recombines TRBV28 with TRBJ1-1, with D possibly TRBD1 on 5 matching bases. The germline V gene encodes CDR1 MDHEN and CDR2 SYDVKM. Trimming cost V 3 bases and J 5 bases, with 13 bases left between them. This CDR3 is built from 14 residues. The CDR3 DNA is TGTGCCAGCAGTTTCCGGGGGAGACCAACTGAAGCTTTCTTT. This encodes CASSFRGRPTEAFF.

This chain links TRBV5-1 with TRBJ2-7; D possibly corresponds to TRBD2 (5 bases). Trimming shortened V by 2 bases and J by 5 bases, and 14 bases separated the two germline ends. This CDR3 region has 14 residues. In germline, CDR1 is SGHRS, CDR2 YFSETQ. DNA for the CDR3: TGCGCCAGCAGCTTACAGCGGCCGCGTAACGAGCAGTACTTC. It translates to CASSLQRPRNEQYF.

This clone was seen a handful of times. The sample has other DNA sequences that encode this CDR3 too. The chain is built from TRBV6-6 and TRBJ2-5, with 7 bases identical to TRBD2. Losses at the gene ends were 2 bases for V and 5 bases for J; bases not matched to a gene: 2. The CDR3 contains 13 residues. Germline lookup yields CDR1 MNHNY and CDR2 SVGAGI (reference sequence). The CDR3 is CASSYGLGETQYF. CDR3 nucleotide sequence: TGTGCCAGCAGTTACGGACTAGGTGAGACCCAGTACTTC.